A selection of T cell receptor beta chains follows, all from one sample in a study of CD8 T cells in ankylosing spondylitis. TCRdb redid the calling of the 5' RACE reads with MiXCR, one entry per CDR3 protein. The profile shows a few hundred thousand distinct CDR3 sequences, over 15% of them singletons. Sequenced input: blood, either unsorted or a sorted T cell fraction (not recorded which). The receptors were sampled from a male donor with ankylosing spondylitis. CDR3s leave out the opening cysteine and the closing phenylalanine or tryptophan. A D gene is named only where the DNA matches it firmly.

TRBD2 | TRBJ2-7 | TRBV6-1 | ASSRGGLGFGSPRYEQY
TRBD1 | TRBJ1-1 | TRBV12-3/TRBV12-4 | ASSLSPKTRDRGLTEAF
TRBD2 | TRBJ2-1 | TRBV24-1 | ATSDALPSGEQF
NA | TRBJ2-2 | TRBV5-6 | PSSWDLSTGELF
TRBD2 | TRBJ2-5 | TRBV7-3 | ASSPSGRAEETQY
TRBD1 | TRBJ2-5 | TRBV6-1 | ASSRQTGRETQY
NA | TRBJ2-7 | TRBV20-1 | SARVGRASPYEQY
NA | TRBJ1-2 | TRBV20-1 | SVDSWGGYT
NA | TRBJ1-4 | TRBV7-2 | ASSSQGSTNEKLF
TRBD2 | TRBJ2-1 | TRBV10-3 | AITPGLAGGNEQF
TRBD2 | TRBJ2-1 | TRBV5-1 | ASSLLAGAHNEQF
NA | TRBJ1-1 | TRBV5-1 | ASSPTDNTEAF
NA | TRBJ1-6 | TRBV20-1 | SALPRGSYNSPLH
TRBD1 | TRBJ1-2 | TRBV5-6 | ASRLTGGYT
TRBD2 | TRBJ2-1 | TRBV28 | ASGRGGASYNEQF
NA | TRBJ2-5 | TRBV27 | ASTSRGAQETQY
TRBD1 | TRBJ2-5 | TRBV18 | ASSLQPGQDKTQY
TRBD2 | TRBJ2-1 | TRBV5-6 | ASSFGGGYNEQF
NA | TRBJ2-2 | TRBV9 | ASSVAHQNTGELF
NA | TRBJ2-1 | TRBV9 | ASSVTGGTYNEQF
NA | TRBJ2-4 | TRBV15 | ATRREGVNIQY
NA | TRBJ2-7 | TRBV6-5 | ASSSKGTPPYEQY
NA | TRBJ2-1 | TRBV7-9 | ASSLVSNEQF
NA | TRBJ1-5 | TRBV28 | ASSWGGTGPKPQH
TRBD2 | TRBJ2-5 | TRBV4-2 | ASSRTSGGGIQETQY